This T cell receptor (beta chain) was sequenced during a study of blood T cell repertoires in COVID-19. The wider study: Sources were T cells, B-cell-depleted T cells, or PBMCs; the material itself was cDNA or gDNA.

V shed 3 bases and J 4 bases; nucleotides not matched to a gene: 8. Looked up from germline, CDR1 is GTSNPN and CDR2 is SVGIG (reference sequence). There are 14 residues in the CDR3. TCRdb's table, derived via immunoSEQ multiplex PCR, lists solely in-frame clones and lacks some. The table records about 190,000 clones, approximately 79% of them present only once. The chain carries TRBV30 and TRBJ1-2; 7 positions match TRBD1. The sequence was collected from a man in his fifties who had recovered from COVID-19. The sample was peripheral blood. CDR3 DNA sequence: TGTGCCTGGAGCGCCGGGACAGACTCCTATGGCTACACCTTC. It translates to CAWSAGTDSYGYTF. The whole variable domain, remainder taken from reference TRBV30 and TRBJ1-2, is SQTIHQWPATLVQPVGSPLSLECTVEGTSNPNLYWYRQAAGRGLQLLFYSVGIGQISSEVPQNLSASRPQDRQFILSSKKLLLSDSGFYLCAWSAGTDSYGYTFGSGTRLTVV.